This TCR beta chain was captured in a study of identical twins. Study results and limitations: Researchers reported excess low generation probability among twin-shared out-of-frame alpha sequences. Where beta out-of-frame sequences were concerned, excess twin sharing was weaker.

In the case of this clonotype: Antigen: not known.

It was template switching that added a universal primer site, and there were unique molecular identifiers on the cDNA. Via MiXCR, TCRdb re-called the 5' RACE reads, giving one row per CDR3 protein. The sample yields about 200,000 distinct CDR3 sequences, around 6.9% seen once. Per the germline V gene, CDR1 is KGHSH and CDR2 is LQKENI. V shed 5 bases and J shed 15 bases, with 20 bases lying between them. The length of the CDR3 is 13 residues. Only healthy Caucasians were included as donors. A further study also used this sample, focusing on yellow fever vaccine responses in identical twins.

This clonotype originated in a woman between 18 and 30 years old in good health. This rearrangement joins TRBV18 to TRBJ2-1; D may be TRBD1 or TRBD2 (5 bases each). The sequenced material came from memory (CD45RO+) T cells sorted from blood. CDR3 sequence: CASSSQGPGYGFF. In DNA form, the CDR3 reads TGTGCCAGCTCAAGCCAGGGACCCGGCTATGGGTTCTTC.